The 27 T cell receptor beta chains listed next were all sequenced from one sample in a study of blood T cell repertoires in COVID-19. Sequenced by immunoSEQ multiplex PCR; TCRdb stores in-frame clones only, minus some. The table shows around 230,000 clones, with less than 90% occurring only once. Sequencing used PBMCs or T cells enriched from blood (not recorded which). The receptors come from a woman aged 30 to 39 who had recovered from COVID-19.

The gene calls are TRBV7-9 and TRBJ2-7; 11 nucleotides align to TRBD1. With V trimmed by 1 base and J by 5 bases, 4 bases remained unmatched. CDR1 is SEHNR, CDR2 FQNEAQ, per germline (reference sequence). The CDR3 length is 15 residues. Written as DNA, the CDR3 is TGTGCCAGCAGCTTAGTAGGGACAGGGGGGGACGAGCAGTACTTC. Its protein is CASSLVGTGGDEQYF.

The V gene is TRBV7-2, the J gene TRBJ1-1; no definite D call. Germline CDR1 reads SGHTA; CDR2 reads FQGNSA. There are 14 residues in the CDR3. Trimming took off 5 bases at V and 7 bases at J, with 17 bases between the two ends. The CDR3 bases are TGTGCCAGCAGCCAGGTGAATGGTTTTGGTGAAGCTTTCTTT. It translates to CASSQVNGFGEAFF.

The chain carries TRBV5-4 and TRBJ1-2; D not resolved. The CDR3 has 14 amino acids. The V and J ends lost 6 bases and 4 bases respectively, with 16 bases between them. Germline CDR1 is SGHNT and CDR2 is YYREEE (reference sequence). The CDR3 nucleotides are TGTGCCAGCACCGGAGACCGAGGACTCTATGGCTACACCTTC. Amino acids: CASTGDRGLYGYTF.

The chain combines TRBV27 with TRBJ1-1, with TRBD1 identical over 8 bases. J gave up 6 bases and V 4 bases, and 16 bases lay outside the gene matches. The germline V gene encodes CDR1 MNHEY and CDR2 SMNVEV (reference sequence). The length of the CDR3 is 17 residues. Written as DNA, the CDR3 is TGTGCCAGCAGTTCGATGGTCAGGGACAGGAAACAGGCTGAAGCTTTCTTT. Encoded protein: CASSSMVRDRKQAEAFF.

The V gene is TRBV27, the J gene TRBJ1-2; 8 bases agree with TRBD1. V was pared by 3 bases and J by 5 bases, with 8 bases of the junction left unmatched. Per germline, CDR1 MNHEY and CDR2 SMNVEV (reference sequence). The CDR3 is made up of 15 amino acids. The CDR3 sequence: CASSLSGGPRYGYTF. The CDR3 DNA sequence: TGTGCCAGCAGTTTGTCAGGGGGCCCACGATATGGCTACACCTTC.

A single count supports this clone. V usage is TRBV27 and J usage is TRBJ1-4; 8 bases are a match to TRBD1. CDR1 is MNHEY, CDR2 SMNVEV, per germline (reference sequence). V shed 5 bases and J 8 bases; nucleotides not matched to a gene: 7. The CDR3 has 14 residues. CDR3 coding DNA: TGTGCCAGCAGTCCCCGGACAGGGCTAGAAAAACTGTTTTTT. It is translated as CASSPRTGLEKLFF.

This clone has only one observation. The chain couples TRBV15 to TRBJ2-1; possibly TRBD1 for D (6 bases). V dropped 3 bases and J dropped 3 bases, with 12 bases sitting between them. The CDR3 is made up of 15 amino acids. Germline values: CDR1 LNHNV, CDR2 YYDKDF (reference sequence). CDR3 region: CATSSSGVGYNEQFF. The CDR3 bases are TGTGCCACCAGCAGCTCAGGGGTGGGCTACAATGAGCAGTTCTTC.

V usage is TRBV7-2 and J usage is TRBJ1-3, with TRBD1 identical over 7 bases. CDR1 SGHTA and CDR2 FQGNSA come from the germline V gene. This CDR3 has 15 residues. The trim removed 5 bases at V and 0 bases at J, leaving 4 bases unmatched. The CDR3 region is CASSQGQASGNTIYF. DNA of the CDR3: TGTGCCAGCAGCCAAGGACAGGCCTCTGGAAACACCATATATTTT.

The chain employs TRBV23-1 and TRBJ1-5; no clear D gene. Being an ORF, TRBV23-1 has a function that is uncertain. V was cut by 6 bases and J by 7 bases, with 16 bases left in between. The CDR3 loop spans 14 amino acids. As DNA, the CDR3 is TGCGCCAGCAGGGGCAAAAACCAGGTCCAGCCCCAGCATTTT. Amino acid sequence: CASRGKNQVQPQHF.

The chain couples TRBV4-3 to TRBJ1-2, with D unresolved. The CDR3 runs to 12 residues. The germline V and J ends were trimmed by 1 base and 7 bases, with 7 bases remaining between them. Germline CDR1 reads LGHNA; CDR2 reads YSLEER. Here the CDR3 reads CASSQGTAGYTF. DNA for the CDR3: TGCGCCAGCAGCCAAGGAACAGCTGGCTACACCTTC.

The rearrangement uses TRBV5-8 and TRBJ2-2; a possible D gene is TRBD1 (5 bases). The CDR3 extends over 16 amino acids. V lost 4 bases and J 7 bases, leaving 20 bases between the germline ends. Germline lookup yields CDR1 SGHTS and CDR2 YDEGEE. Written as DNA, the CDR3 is TGTGCCAGCAGCGAACGAGCAGGGAAGGATGACGGGGAGCTGTTTTTT. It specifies CASSERAGKDDGELFF.

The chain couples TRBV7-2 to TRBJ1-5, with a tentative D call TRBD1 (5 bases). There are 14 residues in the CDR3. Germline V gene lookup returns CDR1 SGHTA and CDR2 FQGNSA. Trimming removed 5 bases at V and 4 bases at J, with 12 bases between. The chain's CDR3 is CASSEGLNNQPQHF. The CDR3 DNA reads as TGTGCCAGCAGCGAGGGACTGAATAATCAGCCCCAGCATTTT.

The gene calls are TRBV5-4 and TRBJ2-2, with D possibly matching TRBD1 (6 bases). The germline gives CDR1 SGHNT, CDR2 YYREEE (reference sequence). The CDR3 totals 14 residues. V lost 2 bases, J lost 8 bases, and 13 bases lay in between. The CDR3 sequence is CASSFGRGRGELFF. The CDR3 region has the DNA TGTGCCAGCAGCTTCGGCAGGGGTCGGGGGGAGCTGTTTTTT.

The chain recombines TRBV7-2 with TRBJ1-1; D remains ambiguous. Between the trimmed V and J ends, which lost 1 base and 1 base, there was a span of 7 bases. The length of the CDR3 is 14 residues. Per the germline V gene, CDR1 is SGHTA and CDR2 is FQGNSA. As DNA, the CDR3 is TGTGCCAGCAGCTTAGGTCCAGGGAACACTGAAGCTTTCTTT. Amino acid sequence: CASSLGPGNTEAFF.

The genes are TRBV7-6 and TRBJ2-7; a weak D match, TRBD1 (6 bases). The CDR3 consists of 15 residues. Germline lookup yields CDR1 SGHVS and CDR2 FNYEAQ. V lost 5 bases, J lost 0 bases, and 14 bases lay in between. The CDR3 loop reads CASSLTGQFSYEQYF. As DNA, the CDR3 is TGTGCCAGCAGCCTAACCGGACAGTTCTCCTACGAGCAGTACTTC.

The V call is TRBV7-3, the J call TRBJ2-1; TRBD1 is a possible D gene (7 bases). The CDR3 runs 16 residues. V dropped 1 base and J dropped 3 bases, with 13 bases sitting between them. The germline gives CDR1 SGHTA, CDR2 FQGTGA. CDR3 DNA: TGTGCCAGCAGCTTAAATCCAGGGGGGAACTACAATGAGCAGTTCTTC. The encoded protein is CASSLNPGGNYNEQFF.

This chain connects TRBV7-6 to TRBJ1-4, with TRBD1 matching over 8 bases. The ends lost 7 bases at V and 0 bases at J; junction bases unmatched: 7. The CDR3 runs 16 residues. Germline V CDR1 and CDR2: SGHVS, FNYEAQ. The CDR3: CASTGDRSTTNEKLFF. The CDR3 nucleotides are TGTGCCAGCACCGGGGACAGGTCCACAACTAATGAAAAACTGTTTTTT.

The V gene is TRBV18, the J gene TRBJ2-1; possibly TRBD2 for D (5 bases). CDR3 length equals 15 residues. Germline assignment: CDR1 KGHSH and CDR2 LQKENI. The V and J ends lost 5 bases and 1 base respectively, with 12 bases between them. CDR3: CASSTPGWSYNEQFF. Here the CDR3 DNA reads TGTGCCAGCTCAACTCCGGGATGGTCCTACAATGAGCAGTTCTTC.

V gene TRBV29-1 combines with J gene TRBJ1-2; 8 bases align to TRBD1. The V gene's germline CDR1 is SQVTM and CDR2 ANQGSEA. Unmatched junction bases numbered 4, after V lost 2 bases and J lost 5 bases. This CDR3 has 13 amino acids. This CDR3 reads CSVEQGARYGYTF. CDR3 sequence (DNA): TGCAGCGTTGAACAGGGGGCTAGGTATGGCTACACCTTC. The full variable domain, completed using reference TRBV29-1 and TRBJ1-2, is SAVISQKPSRDICQRGTSLTIQCQVDSQVTMMFWYRQQPGQSLTLIATANQGSEATYESGFVIDKFPISRPNLTFSTLTVSNMSPEDSSIYLCSVEQGARYGYTFGSGTRLTVV.

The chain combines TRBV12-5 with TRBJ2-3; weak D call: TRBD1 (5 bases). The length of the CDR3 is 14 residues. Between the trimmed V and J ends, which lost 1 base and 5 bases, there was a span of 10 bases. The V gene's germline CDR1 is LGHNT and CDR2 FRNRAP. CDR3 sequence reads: CASGLGRVGDTQYF. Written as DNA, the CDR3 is TGTGCTAGTGGTTTGGGCAGGGTGGGAGATACGCAGTATTTT.

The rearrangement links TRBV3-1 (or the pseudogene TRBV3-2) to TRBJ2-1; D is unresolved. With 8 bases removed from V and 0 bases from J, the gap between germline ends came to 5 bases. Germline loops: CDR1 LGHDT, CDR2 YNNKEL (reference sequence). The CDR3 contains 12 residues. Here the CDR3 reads CASSLSYNEQFF. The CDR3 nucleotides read TGTGCCAGCTCCCTCTCCTACAATGAGCAGTTCTTC.

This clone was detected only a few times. This chain's CDR3 is CASSAGGAGQPQHF. CDR3 bases: TGTGCCAGCAGCGCAGGGGGCGCGGGTCAGCCCCAGCATTTT. This chain joins TRBV2 and TRBJ1-5, with 8 bases that match TRBD1. The germline gives CDR1 SNHLY, CDR2 FYNNEI. CDR3 size: 14 residues. After removal of 6 bases from V and 6 bases from J, the junction contained 7 bases not matched to a gene.

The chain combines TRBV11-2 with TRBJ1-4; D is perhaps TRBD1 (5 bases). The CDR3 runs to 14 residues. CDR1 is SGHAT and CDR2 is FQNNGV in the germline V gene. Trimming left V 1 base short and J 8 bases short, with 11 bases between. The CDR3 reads CASSLAGYEEKLFF. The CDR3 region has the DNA TGTGCCAGCAGCTTAGCAGGGTATGAGGAAAAACTGTTTTTT.

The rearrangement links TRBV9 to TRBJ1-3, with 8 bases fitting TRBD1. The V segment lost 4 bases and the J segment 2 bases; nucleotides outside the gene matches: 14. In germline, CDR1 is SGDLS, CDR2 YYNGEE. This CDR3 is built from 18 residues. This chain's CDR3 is CASSSGTGGGEPGNTIYF. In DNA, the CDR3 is TGTGCCAGCAGCTCCGGGACAGGAGGGGGGGAACCTGGAAACACCATATATTTT.

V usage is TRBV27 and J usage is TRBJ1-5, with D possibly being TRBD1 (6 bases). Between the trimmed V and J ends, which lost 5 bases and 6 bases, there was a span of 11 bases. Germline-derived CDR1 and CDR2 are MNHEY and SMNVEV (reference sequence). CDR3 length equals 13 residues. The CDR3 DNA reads TGTGCCAGCAGTATTCTCAGGGGTCAGCCCCAGCATTTT. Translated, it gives CASSILRGQPQHF.

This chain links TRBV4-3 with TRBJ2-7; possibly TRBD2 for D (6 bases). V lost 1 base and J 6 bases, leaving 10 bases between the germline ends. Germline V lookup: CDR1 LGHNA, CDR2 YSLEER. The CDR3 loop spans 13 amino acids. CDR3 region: CASSQGMGGEQYF. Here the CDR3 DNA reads TGCGCCAGCAGCCAAGGTATGGGGGGCGAGCAGTACTTC.

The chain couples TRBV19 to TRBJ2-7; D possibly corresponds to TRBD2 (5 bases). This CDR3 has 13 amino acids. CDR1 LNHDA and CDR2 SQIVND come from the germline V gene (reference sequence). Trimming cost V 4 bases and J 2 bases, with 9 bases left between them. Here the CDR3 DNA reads TGTGCCAGTAGTACCGGACTTGCCTACGAGCAGTACTTC. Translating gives CASSTGLAYEQYF. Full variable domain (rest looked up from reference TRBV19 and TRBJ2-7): DGGITQSPKYLFRKEGQNVTLSCEQNLNHDAMYWYRQDPGQGLRLIYYSQIVNDFQKGDIAEGYSVSREKKESFPLTVTSAQKNPTAFYLCASSTGLAYEQYFGPGTRLTVT.